Below, 30 T cell receptor beta chains from the same sample are listed, as sequenced in a study of cytomegalovirus exposure and HLA in healthy donors. Amplification used 60 Vbeta primers and 13 Jbeta primers. The table came from immunoSEQ multiplex PCR; TCRdb's copy has only in-frame clones and leaves some out. The profile shows 200,000 to 250,000 clones, about 89% of them singletons. The sequenced sample consisted of PBMCs. The receptors shown here come from a woman under 30 in good health and CMV-seronegative.

As regards this clone: Additional DNA sequences in this sample encode the identical CDR3. The V and J genes are TRBV7-2 and TRBJ1-5, with D tentatively TRBD1 (6 bases). The CDR3 length is 13 residues. V was clipped by 2 bases and J by 4 bases, with 6 bases between them. Germline CDR1 SGHTA, CDR2 FQGNSA. The CDR3 nucleotides are TGTGCCAGCAGCTTAAGGGGGAATCAGCCCCAGCATTTT. This codes for CASSLRGNQPQHF.

The chain joins TRBV6-6 to TRBJ1-2, with D uncertain. Per the germline V gene, CDR1 is MNHNY and CDR2 is SVGAGI (reference sequence). V gave up 0 bases and J gave up 5 bases, with 7 bases separating them. This CDR3 region has 13 residues. Written as DNA, the CDR3 is TGTGCCAGCAGTTACTCCGAGGAGTATGGCTACACCTTC. Protein product: CASSYSEEYGYTF.

The chain employs TRBV5-1 and TRBJ1-1; possible D gene TRBD1, 6 bases. The CDR3 contains 14 residues. Trimming shortened V by 1 base and J by 3 bases, and 10 bases separated the two germline ends. Germline loops: CDR1 SGHRS, CDR2 YFSETQ. The CDR3, as DNA: TGCGCCAGCAGCTTGACAGGGCTCGACACTGAAGCTTTCTTT. This encodes CASSLTGLDTEAFF.

The rearrangement uses TRBV25-1 and TRBJ1-4; 10 nucleotides agree with TRBD1. The germline gives CDR1 MGHDK, CDR2 SYGVNS. J was trimmed by 7 bases and V by 7 bases; bases with no gene match: 3. The CDR3 is 13 residues long. Here the CDR3 reads CASTRDRGEKLFF. The CDR3 DNA sequence: TGTGCCAGCACCCGGGACAGGGGTGAAAAACTGTTTTTT.

The chain links TRBV5-1 to TRBJ1-2, with a tentative D call TRBD1 (5 bases). CDR3 length: 14 residues. V was clipped by 1 base and J by 8 bases, with 15 bases between them. CDR1 and CDR2 (germline): SGHRS, YFSETQ. This CDR3 reads CASSLSGRGGGYTF. The CDR3 coding sequence is TGCGCCAGCAGCTTGTCGGGACGTGGGGGGGGCTACACCTTC. Supplemented by reference TRBV5-1 and TRBJ1-2, the full variable domain reads KAGVTQTPRYLIKTRGQQVTLSCSPISGHRSVSWYQQTPGQGLQFLFEYFSETQRNKGNFPGRFSGRQFSNSRSEMNVSTLELGDSALYLCASSLSGRGGGYTFGSGTRLTVV.

The chain is built from TRBV7-9 and TRBJ2-3; the match to TRBD1 covers 7 bases. Trimming cost V 5 bases and J 4 bases; bases outside gene matches: 3. This CDR3 region has 13 residues. The V gene's germline CDR1 is SEHNR and CDR2 FQNEAQ (reference sequence). CDR3 amino acids: CASSDQGADTQYF. As DNA, the CDR3 is TGTGCCAGCAGCGATCAGGGGGCAGATACGCAGTATTTT. Together with reference TRBV7-9 and TRBJ2-3, the CDR3 gives the full variable domain: DTGVSQNPRHKITKRGQNVTFRCDPISEHNRLYWYRQTLGQGPEFLTYFQNEAQLEKSRLLSDRFSAERPKGSFSTLEIQRTEQGDSAMYLCASSDQGADTQYFGPGTRLTVL.

The rearrangement links TRBV9 to TRBJ2-3; 7 bases are a match to TRBD2. The V and J ends lost 4 bases and 0 bases, in that order; junction bases with no gene match: 5. CDR3 length equals 15 residues. Germline CDR1 reads SGDLS; CDR2 reads YYNGEE. CDR3 protein: CASSSGLFSTDTQYF. The CDR3 DNA follows: TGTGCCAGCAGCTCGGGACTATTCAGCACAGATACGCAGTATTTT.

The gene calls are TRBV7-6 and TRBJ2-5; D gene ambiguous. CDR3 size: 15 residues. The V end lost 0 bases, the J end lost 1 base, and 9 bases lay between the germline ends. CDR1 is SGHVS, CDR2 FNYEAQ, per germline. CDR3 protein: CASSLAMARQETQYF. The CDR3 nucleotides read TGTGCCAGCAGCTTAGCTATGGCTCGCCAAGAGACCCAGTACTTC. The variable domain in full, with the rest retrieved from reference TRBV7-6 and TRBJ2-5, is GAGVSQSPRYKVTKRGQDVALRCDPISGHVSLYWYRQALGQGPEFLTYFNYEAQQDKSGLPNDRFSAERPEGSISTLTIQRTEQRDSAMYRCASSLAMARQETQYFGPGTRLLVL.

A few counts support this clone. The chain links TRBV5-1 to TRBJ1-5; the D gene is possibly TRBD1 (5 bases). V was shortened by 5 bases and J by 9 bases, with 18 bases between the two germline ends. The CDR3 is 14 residues long. The germline V gene encodes CDR1 SGHRS and CDR2 YFSETQ. As DNA, the CDR3 is TGCGCCAGCAGTTCAGCGGAGGGGAGCTGGCCCCAGCATTTT. Translated: CASSSAEGSWPQHF.

The rearrangement uses TRBV5-5 and TRBJ1-2; no clear D gene. CDR3 size: 13 residues. Trimming left V 0 bases short and J 8 bases short, with 11 bases between. The germline CDR1 and CDR2 sequences are SGHKS and YYEKEE (reference sequence). Here the CDR3 reads CASSLVSVGGYTF. Written as DNA, the CDR3 is TGTGCCAGCAGCTTGGTCTCCGTCGGGGGCTACACCTTC.

The genes are TRBV19 and TRBJ1-1, with 11 bases matching TRBD1. V lost 4 bases and J lost 2; bases outside the gene matches: 6. Germline V gene lookup returns CDR1 LNHDA and CDR2 SQIVND (reference sequence). The CDR3 length is 16 residues. In nucleotides, the CDR3 is TGTGCCAGTAGTAGGACAGGGGGCTCTTATAACACTGAAGCTTTCTTT. Translation gives CASSRTGGSYNTEAFF.

This clone was seen only a few times. The chain is built from TRBV10-1 and TRBJ1-6, with 7 positions matching TRBD1. The CDR3 consists of 22 residues. Germline lookup yields CDR1 WNHNN and CDR2 SYGVQD (reference sequence). V shed 7 bases, J shed 5 bases, and the junction held 29 bases outside the gene matches. Here the CDR3 DNA reads TGCGCCAGCAACCTATTTTCGCTACCGGGACAGTCCACTTCTCGGAATAATTCACCCCTCCACTTT. Protein: CASNLFSLPGQSTSRNNSPLHF.

The V and J genes are TRBV7-8 and TRBJ1-1, with D perhaps TRBD1 (6 bases). This CDR3 has 15 amino acids. Germline V gene data show CDR1 as SGHVS and CDR2 as FQNEAQ. V lost 2 bases to trimming and J lost 2 bases, with 12 bases between them. In nucleotides, the CDR3 is TGTGCCAGCAGCTTACGGTCGGACAGTAACACTGAAGCTTTCTTT. The encoded protein is CASSLRSDSNTEAFF.

J is TRBJ2-3 and V is TRBV29-1, with 8 positions matching TRBD1. Germline V CDR1 and CDR2: SQVTM, ANQGSEA. This CDR3 is built from 13 residues. V shed 4 bases, J shed 4 bases, and the junction held 4 bases outside the gene matches. The CDR3 reads CSVGTGLSDTQYF. In DNA, the CDR3 is TGCAGCGTTGGGACAGGGCTCTCAGATACGCAGTATTTT.

CDR3 sequence (DNA): TGTGCCAGCAGCTTTGGGGCGGGATACCCGTATGGCTACACCTTC. This gives the protein CASSFGAGYPYGYTF. This chain joins TRBV5-8 and TRBJ1-2; weak D call: TRBD1 (5 bases). The ends were cut back, 2 bases at V and 5 bases at J, with 16 bases in the middle. Germline values: CDR1 SGHTS, CDR2 YDEGEE. The CDR3 extends over 15 amino acids.

A word on this clone: Other DNA sequences in the same sample also yield this CDR3. V gene TRBV4-1 combines with J gene TRBJ1-5; D is uncertain. V lost 0 bases and J 4 bases, leaving 7 bases between the germline ends. The length of the CDR3 is 14 residues. The germline CDR1 and CDR2 sequences are MGHRA and YSYEKL. The CDR3 DNA reads TGCGCCAGCAGCCAAGATCCGGGGAATCAGCCCCAGCATTTT. It yields the protein CASSQDPGNQPQHF.

This chain joins TRBV5-6 and TRBJ1-2; 9 nucleotides match TRBD1. V lost 4 bases to trimming and J lost 3 bases; unmatched junction nucleotides: 7. The germline gives CDR1 SGHDT, CDR2 YYEEEE. This CDR3 contains 15 residues. The CDR3 coding sequence is TGTGCCAGCAGCAGCGGACAGGGGAGGTACTATGGCTACACCTTC. It specifies CASSSGQGRYYGYTF.

V gene TRBV6-5 combines with J gene TRBJ2-1; the D gene is possibly TRBD2 (6 bases). Germline V gene lookup returns CDR1 MNHEY and CDR2 SVGAGI. V lost 0 bases and J 4 bases, leaving 13 bases between the germline ends. The CDR3 runs to 16 residues. CDR3 sequence: CASSYSAGRYYNEQFF. DNA of the CDR3: TGTGCCAGCAGTTACTCGGCGGGACGCTATTACAATGAGCAGTTCTTC.

This rearrangement joins TRBV4-1 to TRBJ2-7; TRBD2 matches 8 bases. CDR1 and CDR2 from the germline V gene are MGHRA and YSYEKL. The CDR3 has 16 amino acids. V trimming: 1 base; J trimming: 0 bases; junction bases outside the gene matches: 5. In DNA form, the CDR3 reads TGCGCCAGCAGCCAAGGTGGTAGCGGGAACTCCTACGAGCAGTACTTC. It translates to CASSQGGSGNSYEQYF.

The chain couples TRBV29-1 to TRBJ2-7; the match to TRBD2 covers 11 bases. The CDR3 loop spans 14 amino acids. Germline assignment: CDR1 SQVTM and CDR2 ANQGSEA. V gave up 6 bases and J gave up 3 bases; unmatched junction bases: 7. The CDR3 protein is CSVTLGLADYEQYF. Here the CDR3 DNA reads TGCAGCGTGACGCTGGGACTAGCGGACTACGAGCAGTACTTC.

This clone was seen just once. V gene TRBV7-2 combines with J gene TRBJ1-5; 8 bases are a match to TRBD1. V shed 2 bases, J shed 6 bases, and the junction held 15 bases outside the gene matches. CDR1 is SGHTA, CDR2 FQGNSA, per germline. This CDR3 has 18 amino acids. CDR3 nucleotide sequence: TGTGCCAGCAGCTTACAAGGTCACAGGGGGTACTTGGGTCAGCCCCAGCATTTT. Residues: CASSLQGHRGYLGQPQHF.

This chain uses TRBV7-2 with TRBJ1-3, with TRBD1 as a possible D gene (5 bases). V lost 2 bases to trimming and J lost 3 bases, with 11 bases between them. Germline V gene data show CDR1 as SGHTA and CDR2 as FQGNSA. This CDR3 is built from 15 residues. DNA of the CDR3: TGTGCCAGCAGCTTACAGGGTATAGGTGGAAACACCATATATTTT. It encodes CASSLQGIGGNTIYF.

CDR3 region: CASSRSGTGARMGGYTF. For the CDR3, the DNA is TGTGCCAGCAGTCGCTCCGGGACAGGGGCGAGGATGGGGGGCTACACCTTC. V is TRBV27 and J is TRBJ1-2; 10 bases fit TRBD1. This CDR3 contains 17 residues. The junction had 17 bases not matched to a gene; V was cut back by 5 bases and J by 8 bases. Germline CDR1 reads MNHEY; CDR2 reads SMNVEV (reference sequence).

This chain links TRBV7-9 with TRBJ1-6; 7 bases match TRBD1. Trimming cost V 4 bases and J 10 bases; bases outside gene matches: 4. CDR1 is SEHNR and CDR2 is FQNEAQ in the germline V gene (reference sequence). This CDR3 has 13 residues. The CDR3 DNA follows: TGTGCCAGCAGCTCGGGACAGTACTCACCCCTCCACTTT. Translated, it gives CASSSGQYSPLHF.

This clone was counted once. The chain employs TRBV5-1 and TRBJ1-1, with D maybe TRBD1 (5 bases). This CDR3 region has 15 residues. The V gene lost 6 bases and the J gene lost 0 bases, with 15 bases spanning the gap. From germline, CDR1 is SGHRS and CDR2 YFSETQ. The CDR3: CASTKTGGLNTEAFF. The DNA of the CDR3 is TGCGCCAGCACCAAAACGGGGGGACTGAACACTGAAGCTTTCTTT.

This clone was seen more than once but under ten times. This chain uses TRBV30 with TRBJ1-2, with 8 bases that match TRBD1. The CDR3 contains 14 residues. Germline lookup yields CDR1 GTSNPN and CDR2 SVGIG (reference sequence). The V gene end was trimmed by 3 bases and the J gene end by 7 bases; junction bases not matched to a gene: 10. The CDR3 loop is CAWSRGQGAGGYTF. In DNA form, the CDR3 reads TGTGCCTGGAGCCGGGGGCAGGGGGCTGGTGGCTACACCTTC.

About this clone: The same CDR3 is also encoded by other DNA sequences in this sample. The chain uses TRBV9 and TRBJ2-2; 7 bases fit TRBD1. Germline lookup yields CDR1 SGDLS and CDR2 YYNGEE. The junction had 3 bases not matched to a gene; V was cut back by 4 bases and J by 0 bases. The CDR3 runs 15 residues. The CDR3 loop reads CASSPGTANTGELFF. CDR3 sequence (DNA): TGTGCCAGCAGCCCGGGGACAGCGAACACCGGGGAGCTGTTTTTT.

This clone appeared a few times. The V and J genes are TRBV6-1 and TRBJ1-2; D is ambiguous. V was clipped by 5 bases and J by 2 bases, with 15 bases between them. The germline V gene has CDR1 MNHNS and CDR2 SASEGT. The CDR3 sequence is 15 residues long. CDR3 bases: TGTGCCAGCAGTTCGTTTACTAGGACCAACTATGGCTACACCTTC. It is translated as CASSSFTRTNYGYTF.

This clone was observed once. The chain links TRBV5-1 to TRBJ2-3; D perhaps matches TRBD2 (6 bases). Germline V lookup: CDR1 SGHRS, CDR2 YFSETQ. This CDR3 contains 15 residues. V gave up 1 base and J gave up 6 bases, with 15 bases separating them. The CDR3 DNA follows: TGCGCCAGCAGCTTGCCCGGGAGCATTCTTGATACGCAGTATTTT. This translates into CASSLPGSILDTQYF.

The CDR3 coding sequence is TGTGCCAGTAGGGGGACAGGGTCGTCTGGGGCCAACGTCCTGACTTTC. Its protein product is CASRGTGSSGANVLTF. This chain links TRBV19 with TRBJ2-6; TRBD1 aligns across 9 bases. The CDR3 spans 16 residues. Germline V gives CDR1 LNHDA, CDR2 SQIVND (reference sequence). The J segment lost 1 base and the V segment lost 6 bases, leaving 4 bases of the junction unmatched. The full variable domain, its missing parts supplied by reference TRBV19 and TRBJ2-6, is DGGITQSPKYLFRKEGQNVTLSCEQNLNHDAMYWYRQDPGQGLRLIYYSQIVNDFQKGDIAEGYSVSREKKESFPLTVTSAQKNPTAFYLCASRGTGSSGANVLTFGAGSRLTVL.